A selection of T cell receptor beta chains follows, all from one sample in a study of identical twins. TCRdb re-called the 5' RACE reads with MiXCR, one entry per CDR3 protein. Altogether under 900,000 distinct CDR3 sequences are present, approximately 13% being singletons, with the ten largest covering around 1.6%. These data also featured in a second study, about yellow fever vaccine responses in identical twins.

The material sequenced was PBMCs. These receptors originate from a woman aged 18-35 years in good health. CDR3s include the opening cysteine and the closing phenylalanine or tryptophan. Each record gives: J gene, V gene, clone size, D gene, CDR3 DNA, CDR3 protein. The D gene is left open where the match is weak. A clone size is listed for some rows: how often the clone was seen (once, few, many), or a class if it is expanded.

J gene: TRBJ2-7; V gene: TRBV20-1; clone size: -; D gene: -; CDR3 DNA: TGCAGTGCTAGAGATTTTCAGGGCCGGGACTACGAGCAGTACTTC; CDR3 protein: CSARDFQGRDYEQYF
J gene: TRBJ2-1; V gene: TRBV12-5; clone size: -; D gene: TRBD2; CDR3 DNA: TGTGCTAGTGGTGGGTGGGGGTTAGCGGGAGTTGGTTGGGGTGAGCAGTTCTTC; CDR3 protein: CASGGWGLAGVGWGEQFF
J gene: TRBJ2-7; V gene: TRBV7-8; clone size: -; D gene: -; CDR3 DNA: TGTGCCAGCAGCTCCCCGGGACCCGCCTACGAGCAGTACTTC; CDR3 protein: CASSSPGPAYEQYF
J gene: TRBJ2-6; V gene: TRBV11-1; clone size: few; D gene: -; CDR3 DNA: TGTGCCAGCAGCTTAGGGTCAGGAGGGACTGTAGTCTCTGGGGCCAACGTCCTGACTTTC; CDR3 protein: CASSLGSGGTVVSGANVLTF
J gene: TRBJ2-2; V gene: TRBV15; clone size: few; D gene: -; CDR3 DNA: TGTGCCACCAGCAGAGGACACCTATCGAACACCGGGGAGCTGTTTTTT; CDR3 protein: CATSRGHLSNTGELFF
J gene: TRBJ2-5; V gene: TRBV6-2/TRBV6-3; clone size: few; D gene: TRBD1; CDR3 DNA: TGTGCCAGCAGCTCCAGGACAGGGAAACTACAAGAGACCCAGTACTTC; CDR3 protein: CASSSRTGKLQETQYF
J gene: TRBJ1-1; V gene: TRBV2; clone size: few; D gene: -; CDR3 DNA: TGTGCCAGGGGGGGGGCCGCGGGCACTGAAGCTTTCTTT; CDR3 protein: CARGGAAGTEAFF
J gene: TRBJ2-2; V gene: TRBV10-2; clone size: few; D gene: -; CDR3 DNA: TGCGCCAATTCGGGGGAAACCGGGGAGCTGTTTTTT; CDR3 protein: CANSGETGELFF
J gene: TRBJ1-4; V gene: TRBV12-3/TRBV12-4; clone size: -; D gene: -; CDR3 DNA: TGTGCCAGCAGTCCGGACGGTTATAATGAAAAACTGTTTTTT; CDR3 protein: CASSPDGYNEKLFF
J gene: TRBJ1-4; V gene: TRBV6-2/TRBV6-3; clone size: -; D gene: -; CDR3 DNA: TGTGCCAGCAGGCGGACGGTGAATGAAAAACTGTTTTTT; CDR3 protein: CASRRTVNEKLFF
J gene: TRBJ2-7; V gene: TRBV14; clone size: few; D gene: -; CDR3 DNA: TGTGCCAGCAGCCAAGATCCATACTACGAGCAGTACTTC; CDR3 protein: CASSQDPYYEQYF
J gene: TRBJ1-5; V gene: TRBV10-3; clone size: -; D gene: TRBD1; CDR3 DNA: TGTGCCATCAGCGACAGGGTCGCCGGACAGCCCCAGCATTTT; CDR3 protein: CAISDRVAGQPQHF
J gene: TRBJ2-1; V gene: TRBV3-1; clone size: few; D gene: -; CDR3 DNA: TGTGCCAGCAGCCCCAAGATCCTAGAGATGACGTCCAATGAGCAGTTCTTC; CDR3 protein: CASSPKILEMTSNEQFF
J gene: TRBJ2-1; V gene: TRBV6-1; clone size: many; D gene: TRBD2; CDR3 DNA: TGTGCCAGTCATCGGGGGAGGCCTAGCGGACTCAATGAGCAGTTCTTC; CDR3 protein: CASHRGRPSGLNEQFF
J gene: TRBJ2-5; V gene: TRBV3-1; clone size: few; D gene: -; CDR3 DNA: TGTGCCAGCAGCCAAGGTTTCAGCCAAGAGACCCAGTACTTC; CDR3 protein: CASSQGFSQETQYF
J gene: TRBJ2-7; V gene: TRBV5-1; clone size: -; D gene: TRBD2; CDR3 DNA: TGCGCCAGCAGCCGGGAGGGCGGGAGCTCCTACGAGCAGTACTTC; CDR3 protein: CASSREGGSSYEQYF
J gene: TRBJ2-2; V gene: TRBV21-1; clone size: few; D gene: -; CDR3 DNA: TGTGCCAGCAAGGGGATCGGATTTGAGGGGAAAGTAACCGGGGAGCTGTTTTTT; CDR3 protein: CASKGIGFEGKVTGELFF
J gene: TRBJ1-1; V gene: TRBV7-9; clone size: few; D gene: TRBD1; CDR3 DNA: TGTGCCAGCAGCATCCACGGGACAGCTAACACTGAAGCTTTCTTT; CDR3 protein: CASSIHGTANTEAFF
J gene: TRBJ1-2; V gene: TRBV6-1; clone size: few; D gene: -; CDR3 DNA: TGTGCCAGCACCCAGGGCAGGGGAGGTGGCTACACCTTC; CDR3 protein: CASTQGRGGGYTF
J gene: TRBJ2-2; V gene: TRBV3-1; clone size: -; D gene: -; CDR3 DNA: TGTGCCAGCAGCCAAGCCAGCGGGGAGCTGTTTTTT; CDR3 protein: CASSQASGELFF
J gene: TRBJ2-2; V gene: TRBV29-1; clone size: few; D gene: -; CDR3 DNA: TGCAGCGCGAGACAGGCCGCGAACACCGGGGAGCTGTTTTTT; CDR3 protein: CSARQAANTGELFF
J gene: TRBJ2-1; V gene: TRBV5-1; clone size: -; D gene: TRBD1; CDR3 DNA: TGCGCCAGCAGCTTAATAGGGGGCAGGGGGAACAATGAGCAGTTCTTC; CDR3 protein: CASSLIGGRGNNEQFF
J gene: TRBJ2-2; V gene: TRBV12-3/TRBV12-4; clone size: few; D gene: -; CDR3 DNA: TGTGCCAGCAGTTTAGTGCGGGGAACAGGCGGTTCGGAGAAAACCGGGGAGCTGTTTTTT; CDR3 protein: CASSLVRGTGGSEKTGELFF
J gene: TRBJ2-1; V gene: TRBV5-1; clone size: few; D gene: TRBD1; CDR3 DNA: TGCGCCAGCATGACAGGGAGCTCCTACAATGAGCAGTTCTTC; CDR3 protein: CASMTGSSYNEQFF
J gene: TRBJ2-5; V gene: TRBV7-9; clone size: few; D gene: -; CDR3 DNA: TGTGCCAGCAGCCGCTCAAGCGGGCCACGGGAGACCCAGTACTTC; CDR3 protein: CASSRSSGPRETQYF
J gene: TRBJ2-1; V gene: TRBV4-2; clone size: -; D gene: -; CDR3 DNA: TGTGCCAGTGGACTCCGATACAGGGAGAGCTCCTACAATGAGCAGTTCTTC; CDR3 protein: CASGLRYRESSYNEQFF
J gene: TRBJ1-2; V gene: TRBV12-3/TRBV12-4; clone size: many; D gene: -; CDR3 DNA: TGTGCCAGCAGCTTGAGAATTTATGGCTACACCTTC; CDR3 protein: CASSLRIYGYTF
J gene: TRBJ2-1; V gene: TRBV20-1; clone size: -; D gene: TRBD2; CDR3 DNA: TGCAGTGCTAGAGATCCTAGCGGTTACAATGAGCAGTTCTTC; CDR3 protein: CSARDPSGYNEQFF
J gene: TRBJ2-6; V gene: TRBV28; clone size: -; D gene: -; CDR3 DNA: TGTGCCAGCAGTTTGGATCCTAACTCTGGGGCCAACGTCCTGACTTTC; CDR3 protein: CASSLDPNSGANVLTF
J gene: TRBJ1-1; V gene: TRBV7-3; clone size: -; D gene: -; CDR3 DNA: TGTGCCAGCAGCTTAAAGGGGGGAGTCGCTGAAGCTTTCTTT; CDR3 protein: CASSLKGGVAEAFF
J gene: TRBJ2-1; V gene: TRBV12-3/TRBV12-4; clone size: many; D gene: -; CDR3 DNA: TGTGCCAGCAGTCGGACAGTAAATGTCCTCTTC; CDR3 protein: CASSRTVNVLF
J gene: TRBJ2-7; V gene: TRBV5-6; clone size: many; D gene: -; CDR3 DNA: TGTGCCAGCAGCAGGTGGGACTTCCACGAGCAGTACTTC; CDR3 protein: CASSRWDFHEQYF
J gene: TRBJ2-2; V gene: TRBV6-5; clone size: few; D gene: -; CDR3 DNA: TGTGCCAGCAGGGGGGCGGTCGGGGAGCTGTTTTTT; CDR3 protein: CASRGAVGELFF
J gene: TRBJ2-2; V gene: TRBV25-1; clone size: few; D gene: -; CDR3 DNA: TGTGCCAGCAGTAACAAGAACACCGGGGAGCTGTTTTTT; CDR3 protein: CASSNKNTGELFF
J gene: TRBJ1-1; V gene: TRBV27; clone size: -; D gene: TRBD1; CDR3 DNA: TGTGCCAGCAACAACGGACAGGGGGCATTCACTGAAGCTTTCTTT; CDR3 protein: CASNNGQGAFTEAFF
J gene: TRBJ1-1; V gene: TRBV6-6; clone size: -; D gene: -; CDR3 DNA: TGTGCCAGCAGTCCGAATTCCGGCGCTGAAGCTTTCTTT; CDR3 protein: CASSPNSGAEAFF
J gene: TRBJ2-1; V gene: TRBV28; clone size: -; D gene: TRBD2; CDR3 DNA: TGTGCCAGCAGTTCGGCCGGGACTAGCGGTTCTCTTACCTACAATGAGCAGTTCTTC; CDR3 protein: CASSSAGTSGSLTYNEQFF
J gene: TRBJ2-6; V gene: TRBV12-3/TRBV12-4; clone size: few; D gene: -; CDR3 DNA: TGTGCCACCCGAGCTGGGGCCAACGTCCTGACTTTC; CDR3 protein: CATRAGANVLTF
J gene: TRBJ1-1; V gene: TRBV15; clone size: many; D gene: -; CDR3 DNA: TGTGCCACCAGCAGGGCCAGCAACACTGAAGCTTTCTTT; CDR3 protein: CATSRASNTEAFF
J gene: TRBJ1-1; V gene: TRBV7-9; clone size: -; D gene: TRBD1; CDR3 DNA: TGTGCCAGCAGATCTACAGGGGTGGTATCCACTGAAGCTTTCTTT; CDR3 protein: CASRSTGVVSTEAFF
J gene: TRBJ2-1; V gene: TRBV3-1; clone size: many; D gene: TRBD1; CDR3 DNA: TGTGCCAGCAGCCAAGTCCAGGGGGCCTACAATGAGCAGTTCTTC; CDR3 protein: CASSQVQGAYNEQFF
J gene: TRBJ2-1; V gene: TRBV7-3; clone size: -; D gene: -; CDR3 DNA: TGTGCCAGCAGCTCCTTCTTGGGAAAGTACAATGAGCAGTTCTTC; CDR3 protein: CASSSFLGKYNEQFF
J gene: TRBJ2-5; V gene: TRBV11-2; clone size: -; D gene: -; CDR3 DNA: TGTGCCAGCAGCTTAGTTATGGACCCCGGTGGGGAGACCCAGTACTTC; CDR3 protein: CASSLVMDPGGETQYF
J gene: TRBJ2-1; V gene: TRBV20-1; clone size: few; D gene: -; CDR3 DNA: TGCAGTGCTAGAACCGGGACTGGGTTCTGGGATGAGCAGTTCTTC; CDR3 protein: CSARTGTGFWDEQFF
J gene: TRBJ2-7; V gene: TRBV6-1; clone size: -; D gene: -; CDR3 DNA: TGTGCCAGCAGTGGGGACCTCCGCAGCTCCTACGAGCAGTACTTC; CDR3 protein: CASSGDLRSSYEQYF
J gene: TRBJ1-2; V gene: TRBV4-1; clone size: once; D gene: -; CDR3 DNA: TGCGCCAGCAGCCAAGGGGGCGGCCCGGCTGGCTACACCTTC; CDR3 protein: CASSQGGGPAGYTF
J gene: TRBJ1-5; V gene: TRBV6-6; clone size: -; D gene: -; CDR3 DNA: TGTGCCAGCCGTACCCTGGCTGACAAACAGCATTTT; CDR3 protein: CASRTLADKQHF
J gene: TRBJ2-5; V gene: TRBV25-1; clone size: -; D gene: TRBD2; CDR3 DNA: TGTGCCAGCAGTGCAGCAACCGGGACTACAGAACAAGAGACCCAGTACTTC; CDR3 protein: CASSAATGTTEQETQYF
J gene: TRBJ1-4; V gene: TRBV10-3; clone size: -; D gene: -; CDR3 DNA: TGTGCCACCCGGGCCCTCGAACAAAATGAAAAACTGTTTTTT; CDR3 protein: CATRALEQNEKLFF
J gene: TRBJ1-5; V gene: TRBV4-1; clone size: few; D gene: -; CDR3 DNA: TGCGCCAGCAGCCAAGTAGGAGTGCCTCAGCCCCAGCATTTT; CDR3 protein: CASSQVGVPQPQHF
J gene: TRBJ2-2; V gene: TRBV12-3/TRBV12-4; clone size: -; D gene: -; CDR3 DNA: TGTGCCATCAGCCCCGACAGGGACTTCACGAACACCGGGGAGCTGTTTTTT; CDR3 protein: CAISPDRDFTNTGELFF